Below are 30 T cell receptor beta chains sequenced from a single sample in a study of control samples from healthy donors and cancer patients. Sequencing was performed with immunoSEQ multiplex PCR; in TCRdb, only in-frame clones are kept and a portion is missing. This sample has about 130,000 clones; about 93% occur once, and the top ten carry 12% to 15%. The sample was PBMCs. The receptors were sampled from a man in his sixties with colorectal cancer.

The rearrangement joins TRBV6-2 or TRBV6-3 to TRBJ1-2; TRBD1 matches 11 bases. Germline V gene sequence: CDR1 MNHEY, CDR2 SVGEGT. CDR3 length: 14 residues. Trimming removed 5 bases from V and 4 bases from J; junction bases left unmatched: 3. The CDR3, as DNA: TGTGCCAGCAGTCGCGGACAGGGGGCCTATGGCTACACCTTC. This sequence encodes CASSRGQGAYGYTF.

The chain employs TRBV7-9 and TRBJ2-7; 8 positions match TRBD1. Germline CDR1 is SEHNR and CDR2 is FQNEAQ (reference sequence). This CDR3 is 16 amino acids long. V lost 1 base and J lost 3; bases outside the gene matches: 8. This chain's CDR3 is CASSLGSRQGFYEQYF. CDR3 nucleotides: TGTGCCAGCAGCTTAGGATCACGACAGGGGTTCTACGAGCAGTACTTC.

The chain links TRBV29-1 to TRBJ1-2, with D maybe TRBD1 (5 bases). V was trimmed by 4 bases and J by 1 base, leaving 10 bases between them. Germline CDR1 SQVTM, CDR2 ANQGSEA. This CDR3 is 13 amino acids long. CDR3 in DNA: TGCAGCGTTGGGGGGGGAATTAACTATGGCTACACCTTC. As protein: CSVGGGINYGYTF.

A single count supports this clone. V usage is TRBV27 and J usage is TRBJ1-1; D is undetermined. Trimming stripped 1 base from V and 1 base from J, with 7 bases between. The CDR3 is 14 amino acids. Per the germline V gene, CDR1 is MNHEY and CDR2 is SMNVEV (reference sequence). The CDR3 is CASSLYSANTEAFF. The CDR3 DNA is TGTGCCAGCAGTTTATACTCGGCGAACACTGAAGCTTTCTTT.

This chain uses TRBV18 with TRBJ2-2; D is ambiguous. The CDR3 loop spans 16 amino acids. Germline V gene data show CDR1 as KGHSH and CDR2 as LQKENI. The V and J ends lost 1 base and 2 bases respectively, with 11 bases between them. The CDR3 sequence is CASSPQDPINTGELFF. The CDR3 DNA reads as TGTGCCAGCTCACCACAGGACCCGATCAACACCGGGGAGCTGTTTTTT.

The gene calls are TRBV9 and TRBJ1-6; 8 bases agree with TRBD1. Losses at the gene ends were 0 bases for V and 8 bases for J; bases not matched to a gene: 7. From germline, CDR1 is SGDLS and CDR2 YYNGEE. CDR3 length: 16 amino acids. The CDR3 sequence is CASSVEPGGRDSPLHF. The CDR3 DNA is TGTGCCAGCAGCGTAGAGCCAGGGGGCAGGGATTCACCCCTCCACTTT.

The sample holds one count of this clone. The chain carries TRBV21-1 and TRBJ1-6. TRBV21-1 is described as a pseudogene. The CDR3 is made up of 12 amino acids. CDR3 bases: TGTGCCACCCAAATTAATAATTCACCCCTCCACTTT. Its protein is CATQINNSPLHF.

This clone was detected a few times. The chain recombines TRBV7-9 with TRBJ2-7; the D is unclear. Germline-derived CDR1 and CDR2 are SEHNR and FQNEAQ (reference sequence). Trimming took off 1 base at V and 0 bases at J, with 10 bases between the two ends. The CDR3 runs to 15 residues. The DNA for the CDR3 is TGTGCCAGCAGCTTAGGGTACGTTGCCTCCTACGAGCAGTACTTC. This gives the protein CASSLGYVASYEQYF.

This clone was recorded only once. The V and J genes are TRBV19 and TRBJ2-7, with D perhaps assigned TRBD1 or TRBD2 (6 bases each). Germline V gives CDR1 LNHDA, CDR2 SQIVND (reference sequence). V was shortened by 7 bases and J by 1 base, with 14 bases between the two germline ends. The length of the CDR3 is 14 residues. CDR3 nucleotide sequence: TGTGCCAGTAAGGGGGGACTTCCTTCCTACGAGCAGTACTTC. It codes for CASKGGLPSYEQYF.

The chain carries TRBV7-2 and TRBJ1-4; tentative D call: TRBD1 (5 bases). This CDR3 contains 15 residues. The germline gives CDR1 SGHTA, CDR2 FQGNSA. V lost 6 bases and J 3 bases, leaving 14 bases between the germline ends. The CDR3 reads CASSPQGFSNEKLFF. The DNA for the CDR3 is TGTGCCAGCAGTCCTCAGGGTTTCTCTAATGAAAAACTGTTTTTT.

This chain connects TRBV5-1 to TRBJ1-1, with D maybe TRBD1 (6 bases). CDR1 is SGHRS, CDR2 YFSETQ, per germline. Trimming left V 4 bases short and J 1 base short, with 11 bases between. CDR3 length: 14 residues. Written as DNA, the CDR3 is TGCGCCAGCAGCCTAGGACAGAGGAACACTGAAGCTTTCTTT. As protein: CASSLGQRNTEAFF.

The V gene is TRBV11-2, the J gene TRBJ2-2; 8 nucleotides match TRBD2. The J segment lost 9 bases and the V segment lost 0 bases, leaving 12 bases of the junction unmatched. This CDR3 comprises 17 residues. Germline CDR1 reads SGHAT; CDR2 reads FQNNGV. The CDR3 protein is CASSLDFGPSGPRELFF. The CDR3 DNA sequence: TGTGCCAGCAGCTTAGATTTTGGGCCTAGCGGGCCCCGGGAGCTGTTTTTT.

V usage is TRBV7-8 and J usage is TRBJ1-2; D possibly corresponds to TRBD1 (6 bases). The CDR3 contains 17 residues. The V and J ends lost 2 bases and 0 bases respectively, with 16 bases between them. The germline CDR1 and CDR2 sequences are SGHVS and FQNEAQ. CDR3 in amino acids: CASSLRRGRGANYGYTF. The CDR3 nucleotides are TGTGCCAGCAGCTTACGACGGGGCAGGGGAGCTAACTATGGCTACACCTTC. Full variable domain (rest looked up from reference TRBV7-8 and TRBJ1-2): GAGVSQSPRYKVAKRGQDVALRCDPISGHVSLFWYQQALGQGPEFLTYFQNEAQLDKSGLPSDRFFAERPEGSVSTLKIQRTQQEDSAVYLCASSLRRGRGANYGYTFGSGTRLTVV.

CDR3 DNA: TGTGCCATCAGTGAGTCGGGGGGGGGCACAGATACGCAGTATTTT. Translated: CAISESGGGTDTQYF. The rearrangement joins TRBV10-3 to TRBJ2-3, with 7 bases identical to TRBD2. Germline V gives CDR1 ENHRY, CDR2 SYGVKD. This CDR3 has 15 amino acids. The ends lost 0 bases at V and 1 base at J; junction bases unmatched: 1.

This clone was detected once. The gene calls are TRBV19 and TRBJ1-6; D gene unclear. The CDR3 spans 15 residues. Germline CDR1 LNHDA, CDR2 SQIVND (reference sequence). V was cut by 6 bases and J by 0 bases, with 9 bases left in between. The CDR3 loop reads CASRPPSSYNSPLHF. The CDR3 bases are TGTGCCAGTAGACCCCCGAGCTCCTATAATTCACCCCTCCACTTT.

This clone turned up a few times. The chain recombines TRBV7-8 with TRBJ1-2, with 9 bases that match TRBD1. Germline loops: CDR1 SGHVS, CDR2 FQNEAQ. The CDR3 contains 15 residues. V lost 2 bases, J lost 4 bases, and 5 bases stayed unmatched. CDR3 coding DNA: TGTGCCAGCAGCTTAAACCGGGACAGGGTCTATGGCTACACCTTC. Its protein product is CASSLNRDRVYGYTF.

This clone was detected once. V and J are TRBV11-2 and TRBJ2-1; D not certain. Germline lookup yields CDR1 SGHAT and CDR2 FQNNGV. Trimming took off 3 bases at V and 2 bases at J, with 11 bases between the two ends. The CDR3 totals 15 residues. The CDR3 DNA reads as TGTGCCAGCAGCTTCTCCAGCGTTACCTACAATGAGCAGTTCTTC. Amino acid sequence: CASSFSSVTYNEQFF.

This clone occurred once. The CDR3 coding sequence is TGCAGCGTTGAAGTGTGGGGGCATACTAATGAAAAACTGTTTTTT. Amino acid sequence: CSVEVWGHTNEKLFF. The rearrangement joins TRBV29-1 to TRBJ1-4; a weak D match, TRBD1 (6 bases). The CDR3 has 15 amino acids. Germline V gene data show CDR1 as SQVTM and CDR2 as ANQGSEA. The ends were cut back, 1 base at V and 2 bases at J, with 11 bases in the middle.

The rearrangement uses TRBV6-5 and TRBJ2-7, with D maybe TRBD1 (6 bases). From germline, CDR1 is MNHEY and CDR2 SVGAGI. The CDR3 covers 15 residues. Trimming removed 2 bases from V and 1 base from J, with 12 bases in between. The CDR3 reads CASSYTGQSSYEQYF. The CDR3 DNA is TGTGCCAGCAGTTACACCGGACAGTCATCCTACGAGCAGTACTTC.

The V gene is TRBV7-2, the J gene TRBJ2-7; D is uncertain. CDR3 length equals 13 residues. Germline V CDR1 and CDR2: SGHTA, FQGNSA. Trimming pared 1 base from V and 2 bases from J, leaving 6 bases between. The chain's CDR3 is CASSLGNTYEQYF. As DNA, the CDR3 is TGTGCCAGCAGCTTAGGTAATACCTACGAGCAGTACTTC.

This chain joins TRBV5-4 and TRBJ2-3; D is undetermined. The germline V gene encodes CDR1 SGHNT and CDR2 YYREEE (reference sequence). V dropped 5 bases and J dropped 5 bases, with 12 bases sitting between them. The CDR3 has 13 residues. In nucleotides, the CDR3 is TGTGCCAGCAGTATACCGAAGGTAGATACGCAGTATTTT. Amino acid sequence: CASSIPKVDTQYF.

The CDR3, as DNA: TGTGCCAGCAGTTACGTGCCAGGGGGCAATCAGCCCCAGCATTTT. Translation: CASSYVPGGNQPQHF. The rearrangement uses TRBV6-2 or TRBV6-3 and TRBJ1-5, with D possibly TRBD1 on 6 matching bases. The germline V and J ends were trimmed by 2 bases and 2 bases, with 10 bases remaining between them. The CDR3 sequence is 15 residues long. Germline V gene data show CDR1 as MNHEY and CDR2 as SVGEGT.

The V gene is TRBV4-2, the J gene TRBJ2-7; D is perhaps TRBD1 (6 bases). The CDR3 runs to 15 residues. V was trimmed by 0 bases and J by 3 bases, leaving 12 bases between them. Germline values: CDR1 LGHNA, CDR2 YNFKEQ. This CDR3 reads CASSQDSARGYEQYF. DNA for the CDR3: TGTGCCAGCAGCCAAGATAGTGCCAGGGGCTACGAGCAGTACTTC.

The rearrangement uses TRBV30 and TRBJ1-6; possibly TRBD1 for D (5 bases). V lost 7 bases to trimming and J lost 8 bases, with 15 bases between them. CDR1 and CDR2 (germline): GTSNPN, SVGIG (reference sequence). The CDR3 spans 13 residues. For the CDR3, the DNA is TGTGCCTTAGGGACGGCCGGTCATTCACCCCTCCACTTT. Encoded protein: CALGTAGHSPLHF.

The chain employs TRBV5-6 and TRBJ1-2; D not certain. The V end was cut by 0 bases, the J end by 5 bases, with 8 bases between. Germline values: CDR1 SGHDT, CDR2 YYEEEE. CDR3 size: 13 residues. The CDR3 loop reads CASSLVTGYGYTF. The CDR3 DNA follows: TGTGCCAGCAGCTTGGTCACGGGGTATGGCTACACCTTC.

The V and J genes are TRBV3-1 (or the pseudogene TRBV3-2) and TRBJ1-1, with unresolved D. The CDR3 sequence is 13 residues long. Germline V CDR1 and CDR2: LGHDT, YNNKEL (reference sequence). V was pared by 3 bases and J by 0 bases, with 5 bases between. In DNA, the CDR3 is TGTGCCAGCAGCCATTCGATGAACACTGAAGCTTTCTTT. Its translation is CASSHSMNTEAFF.

The CDR3: CASSDRGGGNTIYF. In DNA, the CDR3 is TGTGCCAGCAGCGACAGGGGTGGTGGAAACACCATATATTTT. The V call is TRBV7-9, the J call TRBJ1-3, with 8 bases lining up with TRBD1. CDR3 length: 14 amino acids. The germline V gene has CDR1 SEHNR and CDR2 FQNEAQ (reference sequence). J lost 3 bases, V lost 5 bases, and 3 bases had no gene match.

The chain combines TRBV5-5 with TRBJ2-1, with TRBD1 identical over 12 bases. Unmatched junction bases numbered 5, after V lost 4 bases and J lost 6 bases. This CDR3 is 15 amino acids long. Per the germline V gene, CDR1 is SGHKS and CDR2 is YYEKEE (reference sequence). CDR3 in amino acids: CASSPGQGAINEQFF. DNA for the CDR3: TGTGCCAGCAGCCCGGGACAGGGGGCGATCAATGAGCAGTTCTTC.

The J gene is TRBJ1-2, the V gene TRBV29-1; D is ambiguous. CDR1 SQVTM and CDR2 ANQGSEA come from the germline V gene. The CDR3 contains 13 residues. Trimming cost V 7 bases and J 4 bases, with 16 bases left between them. The CDR3 nucleotides are TGCAGCGCCGCCCGGGCCGACGGCTATGGCTACACCTTC. Protein product: CSAARADGYGYTF.

V is TRBV6-5 and J is TRBJ2-5; the match to TRBD2 covers 11 bases. This CDR3 has 15 amino acids. Trimming took 6 bases from V and 4 from J; bases not matched to a gene: 7. Germline CDR1 reads MNHEY; CDR2 reads SVGAGI. For the CDR3, the DNA is TGTGCCAGCAGCCGGGGGACTAGCGGTACAGAGACCCAGTACTTC. This gives the protein CASSRGTSGTETQYF.